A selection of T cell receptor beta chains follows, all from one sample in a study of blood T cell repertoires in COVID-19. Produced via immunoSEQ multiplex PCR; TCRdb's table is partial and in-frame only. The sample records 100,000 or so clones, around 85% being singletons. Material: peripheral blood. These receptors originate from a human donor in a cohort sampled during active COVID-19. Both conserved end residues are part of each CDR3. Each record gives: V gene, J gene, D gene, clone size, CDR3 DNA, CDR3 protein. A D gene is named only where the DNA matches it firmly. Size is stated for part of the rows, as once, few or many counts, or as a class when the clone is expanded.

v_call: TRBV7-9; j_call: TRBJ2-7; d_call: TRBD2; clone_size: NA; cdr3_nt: TGTGCCAGCAGCCCAAGGGAGAACCTAGCGGGGGGTACCTACGAGCAGTACTTC; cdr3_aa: CASSPRENLAGGTYEQYF
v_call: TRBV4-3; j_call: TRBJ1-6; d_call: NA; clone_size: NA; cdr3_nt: TGCGCCAGCAGCCGGCAGCGGGGGGGCGATAATTCACCCCTCCACTTT; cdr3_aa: CASSRQRGGDNSPLHF
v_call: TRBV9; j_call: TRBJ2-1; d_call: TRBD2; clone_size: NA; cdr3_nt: TGTGCCAGCAGCGTCCTTGGGACTAGCGGGGGCTCCTACAATGAGCAGTTCTTC; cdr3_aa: CASSVLGTSGGSYNEQFF
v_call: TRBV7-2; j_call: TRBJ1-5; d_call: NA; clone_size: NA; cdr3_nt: TGTGCCAGCAGCTTAAGCAGGGTCGATCAGCCCCAGCATTTT; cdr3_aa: CASSLSRVDQPQHF
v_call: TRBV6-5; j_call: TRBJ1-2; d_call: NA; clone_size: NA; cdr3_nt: TGTGCCAGCAGGGCAGGACAGCTCTATGGCTACACCTTC; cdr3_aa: CASRAGQLYGYTF
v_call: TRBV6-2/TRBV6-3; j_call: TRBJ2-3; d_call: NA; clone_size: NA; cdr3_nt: TGTGCCAGCAGTTATGGCCGATCAGATACGCAGTATTTT; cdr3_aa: CASSYGRSDTQYF
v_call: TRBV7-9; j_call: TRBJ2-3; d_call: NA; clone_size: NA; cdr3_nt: TGTGCCAGCAGCGACAAAAGCACAGATACGCAGTATTTT; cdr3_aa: CASSDKSTDTQYF
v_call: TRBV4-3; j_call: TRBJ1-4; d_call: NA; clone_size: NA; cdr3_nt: TGCGCCAGCAGCCGACAGGAAGCAACTAATGAAAAACTGTTTTTT; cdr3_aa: CASSRQEATNEKLFF
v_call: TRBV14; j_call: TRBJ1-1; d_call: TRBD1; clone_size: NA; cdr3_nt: TGTGCCAGCAGCCAAGATTATAGATACAGGGGGAACACTGAAGCTTTCTTT; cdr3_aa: CASSQDYRYRGNTEAFF
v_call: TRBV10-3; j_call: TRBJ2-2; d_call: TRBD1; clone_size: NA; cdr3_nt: TGTGCCATCGGGACAGGAGGCACCGGGGAGCTGTTTTTT; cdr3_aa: CAIGTGGTGELFF
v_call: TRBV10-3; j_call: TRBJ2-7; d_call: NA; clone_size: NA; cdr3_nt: TGTGCCGCTGGCGGGGGCTTGAGGTCCTACGAGCAGTACTTC; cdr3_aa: CAAGGGLRSYEQYF
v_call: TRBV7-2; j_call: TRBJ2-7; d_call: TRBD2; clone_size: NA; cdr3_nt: TGTGCCAGCAGCTTTAGCGGGCGCTACGAGCAGTACTTC; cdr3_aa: CASSFSGRYEQYF
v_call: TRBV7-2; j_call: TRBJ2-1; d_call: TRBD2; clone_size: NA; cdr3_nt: TGTGCCAGCAGCTTAGATTCTAGCGGGGGGCACAATGAGCAGTTCTTC; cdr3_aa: CASSLDSSGGHNEQFF
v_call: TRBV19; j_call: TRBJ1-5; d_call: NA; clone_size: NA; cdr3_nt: TGTGCCAGTAGTATAGCGGGGGGCAATCAGCCCCAGCATTTT; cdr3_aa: CASSIAGGNQPQHF
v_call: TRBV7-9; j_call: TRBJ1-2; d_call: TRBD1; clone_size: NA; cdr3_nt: TGTGCCAGCAGCGTCCTCCGGGACAGGGGAGGGACTCCTTTC; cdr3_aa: CASSVLRDRGGTPF
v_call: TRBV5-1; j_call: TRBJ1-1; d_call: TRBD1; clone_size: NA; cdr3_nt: TGCGCCAGCAGCTTCTCAGGGGGCCCTGACACTGAAGCTTTCTTT; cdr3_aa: CASSFSGGPDTEAFF
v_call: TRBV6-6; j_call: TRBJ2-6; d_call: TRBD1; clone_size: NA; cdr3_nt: TGTGCCAGCAGTAGCTCCGGGACAGAGAACGTCCTGACTTTC; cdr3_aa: CASSSSGTENVLTF
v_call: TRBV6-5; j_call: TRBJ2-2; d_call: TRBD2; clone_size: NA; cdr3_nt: TGTGCCAGCAGTAAAACTAGCGGGATTACCGGGGAGCTGTTTTTT; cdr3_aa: CASSKTSGITGELFF
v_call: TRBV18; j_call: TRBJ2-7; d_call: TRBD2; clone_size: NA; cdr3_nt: TGTGCCAGCTCACCTAGGGAGGGTCAAACCTACGAGCAGTACTTC; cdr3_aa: CASSPREGQTYEQYF
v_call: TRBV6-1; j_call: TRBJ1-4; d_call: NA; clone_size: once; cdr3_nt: TGTGCCAGCAGTGAACAAAGGGGTGCTAATGAAAAACTGTTTTTT; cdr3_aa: CASSEQRGANEKLFF
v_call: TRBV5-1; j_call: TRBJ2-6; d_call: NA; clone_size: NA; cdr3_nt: TGCGCCAGCAGACGGGACTCGCCCTCTGGGGCCAACGTCCTGACTTTC; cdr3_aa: CASRRDSPSGANVLTF
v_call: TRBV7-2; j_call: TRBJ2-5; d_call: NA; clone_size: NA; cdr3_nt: TGTGCCAGCAGTCGTCCCGGCGGTTTGGCCCAGTACTTC; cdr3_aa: CASSRPGGLAQYF
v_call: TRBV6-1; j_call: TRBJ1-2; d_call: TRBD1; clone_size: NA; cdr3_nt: TGTGCCAGCAGTGAAGGACAGGGGGCTTGGGACACCTTC; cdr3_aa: CASSEGQGAWDTF
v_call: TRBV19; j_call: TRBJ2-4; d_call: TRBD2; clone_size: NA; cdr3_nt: TGTGCCAGTAGTATAGATCTAGCGGGGGGAGCCAAAAACATTCAGTACTTC; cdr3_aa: CASSIDLAGGAKNIQYF
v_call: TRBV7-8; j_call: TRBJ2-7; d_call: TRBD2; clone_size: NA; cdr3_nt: TGTGCCAGCAGCGGCTCTAGCGGGCGAGCCTCTCAGCAGTACTTC; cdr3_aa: CASSGSSGRASQQYF
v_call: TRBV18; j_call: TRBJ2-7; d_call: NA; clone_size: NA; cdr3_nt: TGTGCCAGCTCACCGGGGCAGGGGGGTAATACGGACGAGCAGTACTTC; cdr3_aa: CASSPGQGGNTDEQYF
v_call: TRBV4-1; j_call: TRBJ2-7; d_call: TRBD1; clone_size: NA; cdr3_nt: TGCGCCAGCAGCCAAGTTGTAAACACAGGGGTTGGAGACGAGCAGTACTTC; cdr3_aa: CASSQVVNTGVGDEQYF
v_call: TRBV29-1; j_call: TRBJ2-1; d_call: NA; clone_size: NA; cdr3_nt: TGCAGCGTTGACCCCCCTAGGCAGTTCTTC; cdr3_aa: CSVDPPRQFF
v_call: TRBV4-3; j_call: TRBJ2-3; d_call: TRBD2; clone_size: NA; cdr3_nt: TGCGCCAGCAGCCAGACTTACCAGCGGGAGATGGATACGCAGTATTTT; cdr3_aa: CASSQTYQREMDTQYF
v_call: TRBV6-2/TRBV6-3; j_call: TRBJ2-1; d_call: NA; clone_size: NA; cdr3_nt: TGTGCCAGCAGTCCCGGGACTGAGTACGGGAATGAGCAGTTCTTC; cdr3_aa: CASSPGTEYGNEQFF
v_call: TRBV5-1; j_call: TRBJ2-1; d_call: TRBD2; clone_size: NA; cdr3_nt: TGCGCCAGCAGTTCGACTAGCGGGAGTCTTAATGAGCAGTTCTTC; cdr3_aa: CASSSTSGSLNEQFF
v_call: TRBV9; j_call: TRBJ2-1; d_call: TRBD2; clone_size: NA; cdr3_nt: TGTGCCAGCAGCGTTAGCGGGTCCTCCTACAATGAGCAGTTCTTC; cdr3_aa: CASSVSGSSYNEQFF
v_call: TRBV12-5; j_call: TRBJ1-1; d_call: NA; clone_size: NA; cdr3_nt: TGTGCTAGTGGTTTGGGACAGGTCGTGATCACTGAAGCTTTCTTT; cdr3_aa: CASGLGQVVITEAFF
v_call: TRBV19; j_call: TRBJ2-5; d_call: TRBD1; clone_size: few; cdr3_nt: TGTGCCAGTAGTATGCGGCCCGGGACAGACCAAGAGACCCAGTACTTC; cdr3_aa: CASSMRPGTDQETQYF
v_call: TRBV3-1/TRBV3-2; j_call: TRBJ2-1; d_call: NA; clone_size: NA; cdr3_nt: TGTGCCAGCAGCCCGGGAAGCTCCTACAATGAGCAGTTCTTC; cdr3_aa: CASSPGSSYNEQFF
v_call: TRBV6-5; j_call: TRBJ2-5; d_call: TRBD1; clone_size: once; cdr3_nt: TGTGCCAGCAGCAGGGGGTGGAGGGAGACCCAGTACTTC; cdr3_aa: CASSRGWRETQYF
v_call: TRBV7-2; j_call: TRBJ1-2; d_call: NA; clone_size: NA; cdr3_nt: TGTGCCAGCAGCTTTTTGGGGAGCGTTGGCTACACCTTC; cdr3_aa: CASSFLGSVGYTF
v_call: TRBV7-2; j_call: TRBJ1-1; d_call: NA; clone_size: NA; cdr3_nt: TGTGCCAGCAGACAAGGGGGAGACACTGAAGCTTTCTTT; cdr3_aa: CASRQGGDTEAFF
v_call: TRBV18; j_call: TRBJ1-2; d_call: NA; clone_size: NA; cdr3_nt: TGTGCCAGCTCACCGACGGGGAACTATGGCTACACCTTC; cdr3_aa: CASSPTGNYGYTF
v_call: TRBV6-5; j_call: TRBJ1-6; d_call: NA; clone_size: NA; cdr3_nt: TGTGCCAGCCGAACAGGATGGTCACCCCTCCACTTT; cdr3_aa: CASRTGWSPLHF
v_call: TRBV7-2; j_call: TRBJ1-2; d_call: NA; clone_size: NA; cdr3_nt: TGTGCCAGCAGCCCCCAAACGCTAGGAGGCTACACCTTC; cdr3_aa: CASSPQTLGGYTF
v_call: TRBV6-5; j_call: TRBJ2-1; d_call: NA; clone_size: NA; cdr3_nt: TGTGCCAGCAGTACGACTACTGAGCAGTTCTTC; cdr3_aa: CASSTTTEQFF
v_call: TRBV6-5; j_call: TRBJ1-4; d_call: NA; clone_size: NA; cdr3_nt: TGTGCCAGCAGAAGGGGTAGAGATGAAAAACTGTTTTTT; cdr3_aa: CASRRGRDEKLFF
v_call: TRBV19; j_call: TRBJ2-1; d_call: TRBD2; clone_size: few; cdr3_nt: TGTGCCAGTAGAGGGACTAGCGGGAGAAGGAGTGAGCAGTTCTTC; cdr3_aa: CASRGTSGRRSEQFF
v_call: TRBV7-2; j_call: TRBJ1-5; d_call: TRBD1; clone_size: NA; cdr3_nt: TGTGCCAGCAGCGAGGGACAGGGATACTATAGCAATCAGCCCCAGCATTTT; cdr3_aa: CASSEGQGYYSNQPQHF
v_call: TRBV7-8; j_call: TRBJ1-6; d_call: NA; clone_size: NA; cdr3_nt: TGTGCCAGCAGCCAACGACAGTTTTATAATTCACCCCTCCACTTT; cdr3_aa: CASSQRQFYNSPLHF
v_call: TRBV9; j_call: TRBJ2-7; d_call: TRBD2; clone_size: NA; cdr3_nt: TGTGCCAGCAGCGCCTTCGGGCTAGCGGGGGGCGAGCAGTACTTC; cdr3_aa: CASSAFGLAGGEQYF
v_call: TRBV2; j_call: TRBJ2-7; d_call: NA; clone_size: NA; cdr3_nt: TGTGCCAGCAGCGAAACAGGCTACGAGCAGTACTTC; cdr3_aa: CASSETGYEQYF
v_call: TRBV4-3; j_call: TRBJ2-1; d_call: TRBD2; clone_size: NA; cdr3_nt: TGCGCCAGCAGCCAAGATCTAGCGGGGGGTTTCTCCTACAATGAGCAGTTCTTC; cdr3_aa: CASSQDLAGGFSYNEQFF
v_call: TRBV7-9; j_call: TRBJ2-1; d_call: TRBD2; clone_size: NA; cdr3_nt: TGTGCCAGCAGCTTAGTCGGGAGGAATGAGCAGTTCTTC; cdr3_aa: CASSLVGRNEQFF
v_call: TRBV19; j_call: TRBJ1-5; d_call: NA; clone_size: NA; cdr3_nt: TGTGCCAGTAGGGAGGAGAGGGGACTTCGGCAGCCCCAGCATTTT; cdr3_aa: CASREERGLRQPQHF
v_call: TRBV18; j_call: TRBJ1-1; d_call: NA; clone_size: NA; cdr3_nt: TGTGCCAGCTCACCAGGCCCGAACACTGAAGCTTTCTTT; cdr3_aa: CASSPGPNTEAFF
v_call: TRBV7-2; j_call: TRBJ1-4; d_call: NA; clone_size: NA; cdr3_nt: TGTGCCAGCAGCGTGGGGACTACCGCAACTAATGAAAAACTGTTTTTT; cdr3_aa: CASSVGTTATNEKLFF
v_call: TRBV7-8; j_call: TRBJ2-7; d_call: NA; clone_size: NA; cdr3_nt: TGTGCCAGCAGCTTAAGTAGGAGGAGTGGGCGGGGTGACTACGAGCAGTACTTC; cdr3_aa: CASSLSRRSGRGDYEQYF
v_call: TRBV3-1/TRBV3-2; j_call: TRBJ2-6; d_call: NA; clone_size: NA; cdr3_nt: TGTGCCAGCAGCCAATCAGAATCTGGGGCCAACGTCCTGACTTTC; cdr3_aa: CASSQSESGANVLTF
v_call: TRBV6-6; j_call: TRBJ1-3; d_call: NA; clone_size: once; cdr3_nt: TGTGCCAGCAGTTTCAGGGACTCTGGAAACACCATATATTTT; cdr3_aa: CASSFRDSGNTIYF